Below, 26 T cell receptor beta chains from the same sample are listed, as sequenced in a study of shared clonotypes between healthy human individuals. The assay was immunoSEQ multiplex PCR, and TCRdb's table has in-frame clones only and misses some. The sample holds some 360,000 clones; more than 60% are singletons and the top ten take roughly 10%. Sequencing used memory CD4+ T cells sorted from blood. Subset of the sample: CD45RA-negative fraction. The receptors here all came from a man aged 25 to 40 in good health.

The chain employs TRBV6-5 and TRBJ2-1; D is undetermined. V shed 6 bases and J shed 0 bases, with 9 bases lying between them. This CDR3 is 14 amino acids long. The germline gives CDR1 MNHEY, CDR2 SVGAGI. CDR3 coding DNA: TGTGCCAGCAGGGTGGGCTCCTCCTACAATGAGCAGTTCTTC. It specifies CASRVGSSYNEQFF.

The chain links TRBV11-2 to TRBJ1-1; D remains unclear. V was shortened by 5 bases and J by 0 bases, with 7 bases between the two germline ends. Germline values: CDR1 SGHAT, CDR2 FQNNGV. The CDR3 covers 13 residues. This CDR3 reads CASSPIMNTEAFF. For the CDR3, the DNA is TGTGCCAGCAGCCCTATCATGAACACTGAAGCTTTCTTT.

The rearrangement joins TRBV9 to TRBJ1-2; D remains unclear. Trimming removed 0 bases from V and 6 bases from J, with 12 bases in between. The CDR3 is made up of 14 amino acids. From germline, CDR1 is SGDLS and CDR2 YYNGEE. The CDR3: CASSVESTVNGYTF. CDR3 nucleotide sequence: TGTGCCAGCAGCGTAGAGTCTACCGTGAATGGCTACACCTTC. Using reference TRBV9 and TRBJ1-2 for the parts outside the CDR3, the full variable domain is DSGVTQTPKHLITATGQRVTLRCSPRSGDLSVYWYQQSLDQGLQFLIQYYNGEERAKGNILERFSAQQFPDLHSELNLSSLELGDSALYFCASSVESTVNGYTFGSGTRLTVV.

J is TRBJ2-1 and V is TRBV10-3; a possible D gene is TRBD1 (6 bases). This CDR3 contains 18 residues. Trimming removed 4 bases from V and 6 bases from J, with 25 bases in between. The germline V gene has CDR1 ENHRY and CDR2 SYGVKD. In DNA, the CDR3 is TGTGCCATCAGTGGTCGGCAGGGGACCCCTACATTCAGCAATGAGCAGTTCTTC. Encoded protein: CAISGRQGTPTFSNEQFF.

This chain uses TRBV19 with TRBJ1-2; D uncertain. Germline CDR1 LNHDA, CDR2 SQIVND (reference sequence). The V end was cut by 3 bases, the J end by 8 bases, with 13 bases between. CDR3 size: 13 residues. The CDR3 DNA reads as TGTGCCAGTAGTATCCCAGGATTCGGCGGCTACACCTTC. Residues: CASSIPGFGGYTF.

The CDR3 DNA reads as TGTGCCAGCAGTTCGACAGGACGCCAAGAGACCCAGTACTTC. Translated: CASSSTGRQETQYF. This sequence joins TRBV27 and TRBJ2-5; maybe TRBD1 (6 bases). The ends were cut back, 4 bases at V and 1 base at J, with 10 bases in the middle. Germline lookup yields CDR1 MNHEY and CDR2 SMNVEV (reference sequence). The CDR3 consists of 14 residues.

This clone was seen many times. The chain carries TRBV5-1 and TRBJ2-5, with D possibly being TRBD1 or TRBD2 (6 bases each). CDR1 and CDR2 from the germline V gene are SGHRS and YFSETQ. The CDR3 is made up of 12 amino acids. V lost 7 bases to trimming and J lost 5 bases, with 12 bases between them. CDR3 bases: TGCGCCAGCCGCGGAGGGGGGGAGACCCAGTACTTC. It translates to CASRGGGETQYF.

Comment on this clone: Other DNA variants within this sample encode the same CDR3. The rearrangement links TRBV16 to TRBJ1-1; 7 bases map to TRBD1. The CDR3 has 14 amino acids. The ends lost 4 bases at V and 1 base at J; junction bases unmatched: 3. Germline lookup yields CDR1 KGHSY and CDR2 FQNENV. In nucleotides, the CDR3 is TGTGCCAGCAGCCTGTGGACAGGGAACACTGAAGCTTTCTTT. This encodes CASSLWTGNTEAFF.

The chain carries TRBV5-1 and TRBJ2-1; 10 bases align to TRBD2. In germline, CDR1 is SGHRS, CDR2 YFSETQ. Unmatched junction bases numbered 5, after V lost 2 bases and J lost 9 bases. This CDR3 spans 14 amino acids. The CDR3 spells CASSLAGGNGEQFF. In nucleotides, the CDR3 is TGCGCCAGCAGCTTAGCGGGAGGGAACGGTGAGCAGTTCTTC.

In its sample, this clone was seen many times. Different DNA sequences within this sample yield the same CDR3. The V and J genes are TRBV10-3 and TRBJ2-1; D might be TRBD2 (6 bases). The CDR3 contains 15 residues. Germline CDR1 is ENHRY and CDR2 is SYGVKD. V was pared by 3 bases and J by 2 bases, with 11 bases between. CDR3: CAISDSGGAYNEQFF. The CDR3 DNA follows: TGTGCCATCAGTGATTCCGGCGGGGCCTACAATGAGCAGTTCTTC.

This chain links TRBV14 with TRBJ2-5; 12 positions match TRBD2. V lost 4 bases and J lost 2; bases outside the gene matches: 14. This CDR3 contains 19 residues. Germline CDR1 SGHDN, CDR2 FVKESK. DNA for the CDR3: TGTGCCAGCAGCCCACCAAAACGGACTAGCGGGATTCTACAAGAGACCCAGTACTTC. It specifies CASSPPKRTSGILQETQYF.

This clone was detected only once. This chain connects TRBV2 to TRBJ2-6; 8 nucleotides line up with TRBD1. Germline V lookup: CDR1 SNHLY, CDR2 FYNNEI. The CDR3 has 18 residues. Trimming cost V 1 base and J 3 bases; bases outside gene matches: 8. In nucleotides, the CDR3 is TGTGCCAGCAGTGAAGTCGGACAGGGCCTGGGTGGGGCCAACGTCCTGACTTTC. Its protein product is CASSEVGQGLGGANVLTF.

The gene calls are TRBV7-9 and TRBJ1-2; D might be TRBD1 (5 bases). The CDR3 totals 13 residues. Trimming shortened V by 3 bases and J by 8 bases, and 13 bases separated the two germline ends. The germline V gene encodes CDR1 SEHNR and CDR2 FQNEAQ (reference sequence). The CDR3 protein is CASSFGQGQGYTF. Here the CDR3 DNA reads TGTGCCAGCAGCTTTGGGCAGGGCCAGGGCTACACCTTC.

The V gene is TRBV6-1, the J gene TRBJ2-7; D not certain. The CDR3 totals 13 residues. The V end lost 8 bases, the J end lost 5 bases, and 16 bases lay between the germline ends. CDR1 and CDR2 from the germline V gene are MNHNS and SASEGT. The CDR3 loop reads CASLGLTRHEQYF. The CDR3 DNA sequence: TGTGCCAGCCTTGGTCTGACCAGACACGAGCAGTACTTC.

The chain employs TRBV9 and TRBJ2-6; perhaps TRBD1 as D (5 bases). The V end was cut by 1 base, the J end by 1 base, with 6 bases between. The CDR3 spans 15 residues. In germline, CDR1 is SGDLS, CDR2 YYNGEE. CDR3 in amino acids: CASSVSGSGANVLTF. The DNA for the CDR3 is TGTGCCAGCAGCGTATCAGGGTCTGGGGCCAACGTCCTGACTTTC.

The gene calls are TRBV7-9 and TRBJ1-2; unclear D gene. The V and J ends lost 6 bases and 5 bases respectively, with 22 bases between them. The CDR3 consists of 16 residues. CDR1 SEHNR and CDR2 FQNEAQ come from the germline V gene (reference sequence). The CDR3 DNA sequence: TGTGCCAGCAGAGTTTTACCACTCTCGACGGGATATGGCTACACCTTC. Protein product: CASRVLPLSTGYGYTF.

V usage is TRBV2 and J usage is TRBJ2-3; D is ambiguous. V lost 7 bases and J lost 0, with 8 bases in between. Germline-derived CDR1 and CDR2 are SNHLY and FYNNEI. This CDR3 is built from 13 residues. CDR3 nucleotides: TGTGCCAGCACCATAATTAGCACAGATACGCAGTATTTT. Encoded protein: CASTIISTDTQYF.

This clone was detected only a few times. This sequence joins TRBV12-5 and TRBJ1-5; D is uncertain. In germline, CDR1 is LGHNT, CDR2 FRNRAP. CDR3 length: 12 amino acids. Trimming cost V 0 bases and J 9 bases, with 6 bases left between them. The CDR3 is CASGLVVPPQHF. In DNA form, the CDR3 reads TGTGCTAGTGGTTTGGTAGTTCCGCCCCAGCATTTT.

This clone turned up a few times. The V and J genes are TRBV29-1 and TRBJ2-7; 10 positions agree with TRBD1. Looked up from germline, CDR1 is SQVTM and CDR2 is ANQGSEA. This CDR3 has 15 amino acids. V trimming: 4 bases; J trimming: 6 bases; junction bases outside the gene matches: 12. The CDR3 reads CSVVPGDRGQGEQYF. CDR3 nucleotides: TGCAGCGTTGTTCCTGGGGACAGGGGACAGGGCGAGCAGTACTTC.

The chain carries TRBV20-1 and TRBJ1-1, with unresolved D. The CDR3 loop spans 11 amino acids. Germline CDR1 DFQATT, CDR2 SNEGSKA (reference sequence). V lost 7 bases to trimming and J lost 4 bases, with 10 bases between them. The CDR3 protein is CSVSARTEAFF. In DNA form, the CDR3 reads TGCAGTGTCTCAGCTCGCACTGAAGCTTTCTTT.

This sequence joins TRBV27 and TRBJ2-7; D unresolved. Germline V gene sequence: CDR1 MNHEY, CDR2 SMNVEV (reference sequence). V was shortened by 4 bases and J by 1 base, with 11 bases between the two germline ends. The CDR3 is 14 residues long. CDR3 sequence reads: CASSSPSLSYEQYF. The CDR3 DNA is TGTGCCAGCAGTTCCCCCAGCCTATCCTACGAGCAGTACTTC.

The rearrangement uses TRBV27 and TRBJ2-7; D not resolved. V lost 7 bases and J 5 bases, leaving 15 bases between the germline ends. The CDR3 loop spans 13 amino acids. CDR1 and CDR2 from the germline V gene are MNHEY and SMNVEV (reference sequence). The CDR3 here is CASIGRTVHEQYF. In nucleotides, the CDR3 is TGTGCCAGCATCGGCAGGACGGTCCACGAGCAGTACTTC.

This chain uses TRBV5-1 with TRBJ2-7, with D perhaps matching TRBD2 (6 bases). Germline V gives CDR1 SGHRS, CDR2 YFSETQ. V was trimmed by 6 bases and J by 3 bases, leaving 13 bases between them. The CDR3 is made up of 13 amino acids. The CDR3 region is CASTDDGGYEQYF. For the CDR3, the DNA is TGCGCCAGCACTGACGACGGGGGCTACGAGCAGTACTTC. The variable domain in full, with the rest retrieved from reference TRBV5-1 and TRBJ2-7, is KAGVTQTPRYLIKTRGQQVTLSCSPISGHRSVSWYQQTPGQGLQFLFEYFSETQRNKGNFPGRFSGRQFSNSRSEMNVSTLELGDSALYLCASTDDGGYEQYFGPGTRLTVT.

This rearrangement joins TRBV25-1 to TRBJ2-3; D gene uncertain. Germline CDR1 and CDR2: MGHDK and SYGVNS. CDR3 length: 14 amino acids. Trimming left V 4 bases short and J 0 bases short, with 8 bases between. DNA for the CDR3: TGTGCCAGCAGTGTTCAGGAAAGCACAGATACGCAGTATTTT. Translating it yields CASSVQESTDTQYF.

The rearrangement links TRBV5-4 to TRBJ2-7; TRBD1 matches at 11 bases. Germline-derived CDR1 and CDR2 are SGHNT and YYREEE (reference sequence). The length of the CDR3 is 15 residues. The J segment lost 5 bases and the V segment lost 4 bases, leaving 8 bases of the junction unmatched. CDR3: CASSPRDRGTDEQYF. The CDR3 region has the DNA TGTGCCAGCAGCCCCCGGGACAGGGGGACCGACGAGCAGTACTTC.

This clone was seen just once. DNA for the CDR3: TGTGCCAGCACCCCAACAGGAAACTACAATGAGCAGTTCTTC. It translates to CASTPTGNYNEQFF. The chain links TRBV7-2 to TRBJ2-1; D may be TRBD1 (5 bases). The V end lost 7 bases, the J end lost 3 bases, and 13 bases lay between the germline ends. The CDR3 covers 14 residues. Germline V gene sequence: CDR1 SGHTA, CDR2 FQGNSA.